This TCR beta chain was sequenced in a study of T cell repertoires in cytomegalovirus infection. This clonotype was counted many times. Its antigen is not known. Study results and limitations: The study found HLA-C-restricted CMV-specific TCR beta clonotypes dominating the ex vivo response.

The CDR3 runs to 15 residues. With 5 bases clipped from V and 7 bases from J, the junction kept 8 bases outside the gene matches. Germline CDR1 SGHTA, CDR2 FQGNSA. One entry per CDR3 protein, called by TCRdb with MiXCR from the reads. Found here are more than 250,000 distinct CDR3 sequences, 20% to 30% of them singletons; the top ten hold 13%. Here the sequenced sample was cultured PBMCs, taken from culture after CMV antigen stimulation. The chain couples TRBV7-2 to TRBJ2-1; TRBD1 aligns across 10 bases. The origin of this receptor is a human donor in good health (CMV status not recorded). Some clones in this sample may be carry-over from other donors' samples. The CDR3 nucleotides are TGTGCCAGCAGCACACGGACAGGGGGGTATAATGAGCAGTTCTTC. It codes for CASSTRTGGYNEQFF.